This passage covers 27 T cell receptor beta chains from one sample sequenced in a study of human T cells and chemical hapten exposure. TCRdb processed the RACE reads anew with MiXCR; each CDR3 protein has one entry. Here the sample spans a few hundred thousand distinct CDR3 sequences, about 6% being singletons. The sample's time point: patch test 2, 6 weeks after DPC sensitization. Noted treatment: therapeutic diphenylcyclopropenone sensitization with weekly scalp DPC. The source material was whole blood, sampled in connection with sensitization to the hapten diphenylcyclopropenone (DPC). The receptor source for this set is a woman younger than 30 with alopecia areata. Some clones in this sample may be carry-over from other donors' samples.

The chain combines TRBV5-1 with TRBJ2-3; 10 bases are shared with TRBD1. Losses at the gene ends were 4 bases for V and 4 bases for J; bases not matched to a gene: 6. This CDR3 region has 15 residues. The germline gives CDR1 SGHRS, CDR2 YFSETQ. The CDR3, as DNA: TGCGCCAGCAGCCAGGCGGGACAGGGGCCAGATACGCAGTATTTT. Protein product: CASSQAGQGPDTQYF.

The CDR3 region has the DNA TGTGCCAGCAGCGATAACCAAGAGACCCAGTACTTC. It encodes CASSDNQETQYF. This sequence joins TRBV3-1 and TRBJ2-5; no firm D call. Per the germline V gene, CDR1 is LGHDT and CDR2 is YNNKEL (reference sequence). This CDR3 contains 12 residues. The V gene lost 5 bases and the J gene lost 0 bases, with 4 bases spanning the gap.

This clonotype was observed a handful of times. V usage is TRBV12-3 or TRBV12-4 and J usage is TRBJ2-3, with 8 positions matching TRBD2. The CDR3 totals 15 residues. The ends lost 5 bases at V and 2 bases at J; junction bases unmatched: 6. CDR3 region: CASSGRAGATDTQYF. The CDR3 bases are TGTGCCAGCAGTGGCCGAGCGGGGGCCACAGATACGCAGTATTTT.

This clonotype was counted at least ten times. CDR3 coding DNA: TGTGCCAGCAGTTTCCCAGGGGCAGCTTTCTTT. This encodes CASSFPGAAFF. This chain joins TRBV28 and TRBJ1-1, with a weak D call TRBD1 (6 bases). V lost 3 bases and J lost 10, with 9 bases in between. Germline-derived CDR1 and CDR2 are MDHEN and SYDVKM. The CDR3 contains 11 residues. Complete variable domain (other parts from reference TRBV28 and TRBJ1-1): DVKVTQSSRYLVKRTGEKVFLECVQDMDHENMFWYRQDPGLGLRLIYFSYDVKMKEKGDIPEGYSVSREKKERFSLILESASTNQTSMYLCASSFPGAAFFGQGTRLTVV.

This clonotype was found a few times. This chain connects TRBV9 to TRBJ1-2; maybe TRBD1 (6 bases). Trimming shortened V by 3 bases and J by 4 bases, and 22 bases separated the two germline ends. The CDR3 totals 17 residues. In germline, CDR1 is SGDLS, CDR2 YYNGEE. DNA of the CDR3: TGTGCCAGCAGCGGAGAAGTACAGGGCCCGGCGGGCTATGGCTACACCTTC. Encoded protein: CASSGEVQGPAGYGYTF.

The chain uses TRBV12-5 and TRBJ2-1; TRBD1 or TRBD2 may be the D gene (6 bases each). V was clipped by 4 bases and J by 4 bases, with 23 bases between them. This CDR3 contains 18 residues. Germline-derived CDR1 and CDR2 are LGHNT and FRNRAP. The DNA for the CDR3 is TGTGCTAGTGGTTCCCGTATCGGGGTCAGGGGACTTTACAATGAGCAGTTCTTC. Its protein product is CASGSRIGVRGLYNEQFF. Full variable domain (rest looked up from reference TRBV12-5 and TRBJ2-1): DARVTQTPRHKVTEMGQEVTMRCQPILGHNTVFWYRQTMMQGLELLAYFRNRAPLDDSGMPKDRFSAEMPDATLATLKIQPSEPRDSAVYFCASGSRIGVRGLYNEQFFGPGTRLTVL.

This clonotype was found a few times. The J gene is TRBJ2-6, the V gene TRBV5-1; 8 positions match TRBD1. Germline V gives CDR1 SGHRS, CDR2 YFSETQ. There are 16 residues in the CDR3. Germline trimming cut 4 bases from V and 0 bases from J; bases unmatched to any gene: 3. The CDR3 DNA follows: TGCGCCAGCAGCCAGGACAGGGTCTCTGGGGCCAACGTCCTGACTTTC. Translated: CASSQDRVSGANVLTF.

This clonotype was counted between two and nine times. This rearrangement joins TRBV7-2 to TRBJ2-3, with D maybe TRBD2 (5 bases). Germline-derived CDR1 and CDR2 are SGHTA and FQGNSA. This CDR3 has 15 amino acids. V was trimmed by 2 bases and J by 3 bases, leaving 12 bases between them. DNA for the CDR3: TGTGCCAGCAGCTTACAGTGGGGAGTGACAGATACGCAGTATTTT. Amino acids: CASSLQWGVTDTQYF.

This clonotype was detected ten times or more. The CDR3 region has the DNA TGTGCCAGTAATCAGGATCCGGCCTATCAGCCCCAGCATTTT. Protein product: CASNQDPAYQPQHF. The chain links TRBV19 to TRBJ1-5; no definite D call. This CDR3 contains 14 residues. The germline V gene has CDR1 LNHDA and CDR2 SQIVND (reference sequence). V lost 7 bases and J lost 5, with 15 bases in between.

This rearrangement joins TRBV2 to TRBJ1-1; D remains ambiguous. The germline V gene has CDR1 SNHLY and CDR2 FYNNEI. V lost 10 bases, J lost 2 bases, and 5 bases lay in between. The CDR3 sequence is 10 residues long. Here the CDR3 reads CATRNTEAFF. In DNA form, the CDR3 reads TGTGCCACCAGAAACACTGAAGCTTTCTTT.

The sample holds many counts of this clonotype. The J gene is TRBJ1-3, the V gene TRBV13; TRBD1 is a possible D gene (5 bases). CDR3 length equals 20 residues. The germline V gene has CDR1 PRHDT and CDR2 FYEKMQ (reference sequence). Between the trimmed V and J ends, which lost 5 bases and 8 bases, there was a span of 34 bases. In nucleotides, the CDR3 is TGTGCCAGCAGCCAAGCGACAGAGAAGTTCTACAGTAGAGAGGGAGACACCATATATTTT. Its protein is CASSQATEKFYSREGDTIYF.

This clonotype has ten or more counts. The gene calls are TRBV7-9 and TRBJ2-5; 12 nucleotides match TRBD2. This CDR3 region has 16 residues. The ends lost 2 bases at V and 2 bases at J; junction bases unmatched: 3. Germline V gives CDR1 SEHNR, CDR2 FQNEAQ (reference sequence). CDR3 residues: CASSLTSGGLQETQYF. In DNA, the CDR3 is TGTGCCAGCAGCTTAACTAGCGGGGGGCTTCAAGAGACCCAGTACTTC.

This clonotype was seen a few times. This chain joins TRBV6-2 or TRBV6-3 and TRBJ1-1; no definite D call. CDR1 MNHEY and CDR2 SVGEGT come from the germline V gene. Trimming removed 7 bases at V and 7 bases at J, with 13 bases between. This CDR3 is built from 12 residues. The CDR3 DNA is TGTGCCAGCACCCTGGGAAATGTTGAAGCTTTCTTT. Translation: CASTLGNVEAFF.

This clonotype was seen a few times. V usage is TRBV20-1 and J usage is TRBJ2-7, with D perhaps being TRBD1 or TRBD2 (5 bases each). Deletions cut 6 bases from V and 1 base from J, with 13 bases between. This CDR3 is built from 13 residues. The germline CDR1 and CDR2 sequences are DFQATT and SNEGSKA (reference sequence). CDR3 in amino acids: CSAEGPQSYEQYF. In nucleotides, the CDR3 is TGCAGTGCAGAGGGACCGCAGTCCTACGAGCAGTACTTC.

This clonotype came up a few times. The chain is built from TRBV12-3 or TRBV12-4 and TRBJ2-6, with D perhaps assigned TRBD1 or TRBD2 (5 bases each). V dropped 6 bases and J dropped 11 bases, with 8 bases sitting between them. The CDR3 covers 11 residues. The DNA for the CDR3 is TGTGCCAGCAGCCTGGGGGACGTCCTGACTTTC. As protein: CASSLGDVLTF.

The V and J genes are TRBV7-2 and TRBJ1-5; no definite D call. Germline V gene lookup returns CDR1 SGHTA and CDR2 FQGNSA. The V end was cut by 2 bases, the J end by 9 bases, with 11 bases between. This CDR3 is built from 13 residues. For the CDR3, the DNA is TGTGCCAGCAGCTTAATTGAGGGAGGGCCCCAGCATTTT. Its translation is CASSLIEGGPQHF.

The chain recombines TRBV5-1 with TRBJ1-5; possible D gene TRBD1, 5 bases. Germline CDR1 is SGHRS and CDR2 is YFSETQ. CDR3 length: 14 residues. Trimming removed 7 bases at V and 6 bases at J, with 17 bases between. The CDR3 DNA sequence: TGCGCCAGCCTCGACAGTCCCCGGGGTCAGCCCCAGCATTTT. It codes for CASLDSPRGQPQHF.

This clonotype was observed at least ten times. The rearrangement links TRBV6-6 to TRBJ1-2, with 10 bases fitting TRBD1. The CDR3 covers 14 residues. Germline V CDR1 and CDR2: MNHNY, SVGAGI (reference sequence). The V and J ends lost 5 bases and 7 bases, in that order; junction bases with no gene match: 7. The CDR3 reads CASSRDRGSFGYTF. CDR3 in DNA: TGTGCCAGCAGTAGGGACAGGGGATCTTTTGGCTACACCTTC.

Ten or more counts support this clonotype. This chain connects TRBV7-9 to TRBJ2-7; D unclear. The CDR3 contains 14 residues. The germline V gene has CDR1 SEHNR and CDR2 FQNEAQ (reference sequence). V dropped 0 bases and J dropped 7 bases, with 13 bases sitting between them. This CDR3 reads CASSLARAPWEQYF. In DNA, the CDR3 is TGTGCCAGCAGCTTAGCCCGGGCCCCATGGGAGCAGTACTTC.

This clonotype has only a few counts. V and J are TRBV20-1 and TRBJ1-1; D possibly corresponds to TRBD1 (5 bases). V was pared by 0 bases and J by 5 bases, with 13 bases between. Germline loops: CDR1 DFQATT, CDR2 SNEGSKA (reference sequence). The CDR3 runs 14 residues. This CDR3 is CSAREPPDSTEAFF. In DNA form, the CDR3 reads TGCAGTGCTAGAGAACCCCCAGACAGTACTGAAGCTTTCTTT.

The sample holds many counts of this clonotype. The genes are TRBV6-5 and TRBJ1-6; unclear D gene. Germline CDR1 is MNHEY and CDR2 is SVGAGI. The CDR3 sequence is 16 residues long. V lost 5 bases and J lost 3, with 14 bases in between. The CDR3 coding sequence is TGTGCCAGCAGTAGGCAGTCTATAAGCTATAATTCACCCCTCCACTTT. This gives the protein CASSRQSISYNSPLHF.

This clonotype was recorded many times. This chain uses TRBV6-5 with TRBJ2-4; TRBD2 is a possible D gene (5 bases). This CDR3 is built from 15 residues. Germline-derived CDR1 and CDR2 are MNHEY and SVGAGI. Trimming left V 6 bases short and J 6 bases short, with 18 bases between. CDR3 nucleotides: TGTGCCAGCAGCCGAGCGGCCGGGATCGGAAACATTCAGTACTTC. Amino acids: CASSRAAGIGNIQYF.

This clonotype was counted ten times or more. The chain has TRBV12-3 or TRBV12-4 and TRBJ1-3, with D perhaps matching TRBD1 (5 bases). With 5 bases removed from V and 7 bases from J, the gap between germline ends came to 9 bases. The CDR3 is 12 residues long. The CDR3 spells CASSTRQNTIYF. The CDR3 DNA sequence: TGTGCCAGCAGTACCAGACAGAACACCATATATTTT.

The chain uses TRBV5-1 and TRBJ1-2; D ambiguous. Trimming stripped 1 base from V and 4 bases from J, with 14 bases between. Germline assignment: CDR1 SGHRS and CDR2 YFSETQ. There are 15 residues in the CDR3. The DNA of the CDR3 is TGCGCCAGCAGCTTGCATTCAGGCAGCTTCTATGGCTACACCTTC. Encoded protein: CASSLHSGSFYGYTF.

The V gene is TRBV15, the J gene TRBJ1-4; tentatively, D is TRBD1 (6 bases). The germline V and J ends were trimmed by 0 bases and 6 bases, with 8 bases remaining between them. The CDR3 spans 14 residues. The germline V gene encodes CDR1 LNHNV and CDR2 YYDKDF (reference sequence). This CDR3 reads CATSRDRGHEKLFF. As DNA, the CDR3 is TGTGCCACCAGCAGAGACCGGGGGCATGAAAAACTGTTTTTT. Together with reference TRBV15 and TRBJ1-4, the CDR3 gives the full variable domain: DAMVIQNPRYQVTQFGKPVTLSCSQTLNHNVMYWYQQKSSQAPKLLFHYYDKDFNNEADTPDNFQSRRPNTSFCFLDIRSPGLGDTAMYLCATSRDRGHEKLFFGSGTQLSVL.

This clonotype was counted a few times. The chain employs TRBV12-3 or TRBV12-4 and TRBJ2-3, with TRBD2 identical over 13 bases. The V and J ends lost 6 bases and 3 bases, in that order; junction bases with no gene match: 6. CDR3 length equals 16 residues. In DNA form, the CDR3 reads TGTGCCAGCAGCTTGGGACTAGCGGGGTGGACAGATACGCAGTATTTT. It encodes CASSLGLAGWTDTQYF.

This clonotype was seen many times. The V gene is TRBV28, the J gene TRBJ1-6; D perhaps matches TRBD1 (5 bases). Germline V CDR1 and CDR2: MDHEN, SYDVKM. Trimming took 11 bases from V and 10 from J, leaving 12 bases between them. The CDR3 spans 11 residues. For the CDR3, the DNA is TGTGCCTGTTCAGGGCCATCACCCCTCCACTTT. Its protein product is CACSGPSPLHF.